The 13 T cell receptor beta chains reported below all come from one sample, sequenced in a study of early T cells in non-severe SARS-CoV-2 infection. From the 5' RACE reads, TCRdb called clonotypes with MiXCR, one entry per CDR3 protein. In the table there are 45,000 to 70,000 distinct CDR3 sequences, roughly 7.1% of which are singletons. This sample comprised whole blood, obtained at baseline. These receptors were obtained from an adult who was a healthcare worker with PCR-confirmed SARS-CoV-2 infection or an uninfected control (not recorded which).

The chain couples TRBV3-1 to TRBJ1-1; the D gene is possibly TRBD1 (5 bases). Germline loops: CDR1 LGHDT, CDR2 YNNKEL (reference sequence). Trimming stripped 0 bases from V and 0 bases from J, with 8 bases between. This CDR3 comprises 15 residues. The CDR3 loop is CASSQDPGLNTEAFF. Written as DNA, the CDR3 is TGTGCCAGCAGCCAAGATCCAGGGTTGAACACTGAAGCTTTCTTT.

This clonotype was recorded at least ten times. The chain uses TRBV9 and TRBJ2-2, with D tentatively TRBD1 or TRBD2 (5 bases each). The V end was cut by 2 bases, the J end by 7 bases, with 15 bases between. In germline, CDR1 is SGDLS, CDR2 YYNGEE. The CDR3 loop spans 15 amino acids. The CDR3 spells CASSVGVGDGGELFF. As DNA, the CDR3 is TGTGCCAGCAGCGTCGGTGTGGGGGACGGCGGGGAGCTGTTTTTT.

The CDR3, as DNA: TGTGCCAGCAGCGACAGGCCGGCGCCCTACGAGCAGTACTTC. This codes for CASSDRPAPYEQYF. This rearrangement joins TRBV7-2 to TRBJ2-7, with a possible D match to TRBD1 (6 bases). The CDR3 is made up of 14 amino acids. Trimming took off 5 bases at V and 2 bases at J, with 13 bases between the two ends. Germline assignment: CDR1 SGHTA and CDR2 FQGNSA.

The chain recombines TRBV28 with TRBJ2-6, with D unclear. CDR3 length: 17 amino acids. Trimming left V 3 bases short and J 2 bases short, with 14 bases between. The germline gives CDR1 MDHEN, CDR2 SYDVKM. The CDR3 reads CASSLVPALAGANVLTF. For the CDR3, the DNA is TGTGCCAGCAGTTTGGTACCGGCGCTCGCTGGGGCCAACGTCCTGACTTTC. The variable domain in full, with the rest retrieved from reference TRBV28 and TRBJ2-6, is DVKVTQSSRYLVKRTGEKVFLECVQDMDHENMFWYRQDPGLGLRLIYFSYDVKMKEKGDIPEGYSVSREKKERFSLILESASTNQTSMYLCASSLVPALAGANVLTFGAGSRLTVL.

In its sample, this clonotype was seen many times. J is TRBJ2-4 and V is TRBV28, with 8 nucleotides matching TRBD1. Germline V lookup: CDR1 MDHEN, CDR2 SYDVKM. The CDR3 is made up of 17 amino acids. V shed 2 bases, J shed 1 base, and the junction held 7 bases outside the gene matches. The CDR3 loop reads CASSLGKWTGAKNIQYF. DNA for the CDR3: TGTGCCAGCAGTTTAGGAAAATGGACAGGGGCCAAAAACATTCAGTACTTC.

V and J are TRBV5-1 and TRBJ2-1, with 9 bases lining up with TRBD1. CDR1 SGHRS and CDR2 YFSETQ come from the germline V gene. With V trimmed by 3 bases and J by 6 bases, 13 bases remained unmatched. The CDR3 is made up of 17 amino acids. In nucleotides, the CDR3 is TGCGCCAGCAGCTACAACTTCCGGGACAGGGATGGCAATGAGCAGTTCTTC. This codes for CASSYNFRDRDGNEQFF.

This clonotype was picked up many times. One end of the junction is discordant with germline, which a read error may explain. The rearrangement joins TRBV7-7 to TRBJ1-4, with D possibly matching TRBD1 (5 bases). Germline CDR1 is SSHAT and CDR2 is FNYEAQ (reference sequence). The CDR3 has 13 amino acids. CDR3 amino acids: CASSFGRGEKLFF. The CDR3 region has the DNA TGTGCTAGCAGCTTCGGGAGGGGTGAAAAACTGTTTTTT.

This clonotype was counted at least ten times. CDR3 sequence (DNA): TGTGCCAGCAGCCTTGGGGGAGCGAGCGGGAGCCGGAGAGATACGCAGTATTTT. Its translation: CASSLGGASGSRRDTQYF. V and J are TRBV7-6 and TRBJ2-3, with 8 bases lining up with TRBD2. The J segment lost 5 bases and the V segment lost 5 bases, leaving 18 bases of the junction unmatched. The V gene's germline CDR1 is SGHVS and CDR2 FNYEAQ. The CDR3 runs 18 residues. Together with reference TRBV7-6 and TRBJ2-3, the CDR3 gives the full variable domain: GAGVSQSPRYKVTKRGQDVALRCDPISGHVSLYWYRQALGQGPEFLTYFNYEAQQDKSGLPNDRFSAERPEGSISTLTIQRTEQRDSAMYRCASSLGGASGSRRDTQYFGPGTRLTVL.

This clonotype was recorded at least ten times. The chain joins TRBV12-3 or TRBV12-4 to TRBJ2-1; 7 nucleotides align to TRBD2. Germline trimming cut 7 bases from V and 4 bases from J; bases unmatched to any gene: 7. This CDR3 spans 14 amino acids. The CDR3 DNA reads TGTGCCAGCACCGACGGGACTACTTACAATGAGCAGTTCTTC. Residues: CASTDGTTYNEQFF.

This clonotype was seen a handful of times. The genes are TRBV4-1 and TRBJ2-1, with D unclear. In germline, CDR1 is MGHRA, CDR2 YSYEKL. The germline V and J ends were trimmed by 4 bases and 8 bases, with 15 bases remaining between them. The CDR3 runs to 14 residues. Written as DNA, the CDR3 is TGCGCCAGCAGCCTCAGAGGAGAACGGGATGAGCAGTTCTTC. Protein: CASSLRGERDEQFF.

This clonotype was recorded many times. The chain uses TRBV20-1 and TRBJ2-5, with a tentative D call TRBD2 (5 bases). The CDR3 runs 12 residues. V was cut by 6 bases and J by 2 bases, with 10 bases left in between. Germline CDR1 and CDR2: DFQATT and SNEGSKA (reference sequence). CDR3 sequence (DNA): TGCAGTGCCCACCGGGGACAAGAGACCCAGTACTTC. As protein: CSAHRGQETQYF.

Many counts were recorded for this clonotype. The genes are TRBV20-1 and TRBJ2-3; TRBD2 aligns across 11 bases. The CDR3 runs to 15 residues. The germline V gene has CDR1 DFQATT and CDR2 SNEGSKA (reference sequence). V lost 2 bases, J lost 6 bases, and 7 bases stayed unmatched. The CDR3 is CSARWSLAGVDTQYF. CDR3 in DNA: TGCAGTGCTAGATGGTCACTAGCGGGAGTGGATACGCAGTATTTT.

V usage is TRBV4-1 and J usage is TRBJ2-1, with a tentative D call TRBD1 (6 bases). Germline loops: CDR1 MGHRA, CDR2 YSYEKL. Trimming removed 4 bases at V and 8 bases at J, with 15 bases between. The CDR3 totals 14 residues. The CDR3 DNA is TGCGCCAGCAGCCCGACAGGTTCCTTCCATGAGCAGTTCTTC. This codes for CASSPTGSFHEQFF.